This T cell receptor (beta chain) was profiled in a study of blood T cell repertoires in COVID-19. Overall study context: Material from acute and convalescent COVID-19 was sourced from the United States, Italy and Spain. From T cells, B-cell-depleted T cells, or PBMCs came the material, which was cDNA or gDNA.

Per germline, CDR1 LNHDA and CDR2 SQIVND (reference sequence). The CDR3 runs to 14 residues. Trimming cost V 4 bases and J 1 base; bases outside gene matches: 3. Only a few counts were recorded for this clone. In the authors' methods: Using reference gene primer amplification, nucleated cell counts were estimated. This table comes from immunoSEQ multiplex PCR, and its TCRdb copy is limited to in-frame clones, with some not included. V, J and clone size reflect that table, while D and trimming were determined from the DNA. The profile shows roughly 170,000 clones, 84% of them singletons. This TCR came from a human donor in a cohort sampled during active COVID-19. The specimen was peripheral blood. This rearrangement joins TRBV19 to TRBJ1-1, with 7 bases that match TRBD1. CDR3 coding DNA: TGTGCCAGTAGTAACCGGACAGGGAACACTGAAGCTTTCTTT. This translates into CASSNRTGNTEAFF.